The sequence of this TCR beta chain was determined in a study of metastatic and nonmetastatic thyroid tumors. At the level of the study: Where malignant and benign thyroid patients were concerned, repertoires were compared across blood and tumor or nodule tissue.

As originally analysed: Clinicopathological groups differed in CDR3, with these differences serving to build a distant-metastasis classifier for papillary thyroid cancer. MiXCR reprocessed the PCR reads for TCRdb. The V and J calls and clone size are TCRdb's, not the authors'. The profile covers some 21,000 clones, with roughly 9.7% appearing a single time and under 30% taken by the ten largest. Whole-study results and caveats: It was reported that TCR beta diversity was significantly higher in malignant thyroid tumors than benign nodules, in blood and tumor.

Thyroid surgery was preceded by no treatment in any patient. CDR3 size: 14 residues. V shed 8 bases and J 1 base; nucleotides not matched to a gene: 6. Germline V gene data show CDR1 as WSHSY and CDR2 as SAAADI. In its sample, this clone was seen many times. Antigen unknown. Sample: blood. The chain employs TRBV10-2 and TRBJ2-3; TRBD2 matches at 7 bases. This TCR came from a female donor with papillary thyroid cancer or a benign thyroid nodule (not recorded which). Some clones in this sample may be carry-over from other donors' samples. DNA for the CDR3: TGCGCCAGCGGACCGGGACTACGCACAGATACGCAGTATTTT. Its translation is CASGPGLRTDTQYF.